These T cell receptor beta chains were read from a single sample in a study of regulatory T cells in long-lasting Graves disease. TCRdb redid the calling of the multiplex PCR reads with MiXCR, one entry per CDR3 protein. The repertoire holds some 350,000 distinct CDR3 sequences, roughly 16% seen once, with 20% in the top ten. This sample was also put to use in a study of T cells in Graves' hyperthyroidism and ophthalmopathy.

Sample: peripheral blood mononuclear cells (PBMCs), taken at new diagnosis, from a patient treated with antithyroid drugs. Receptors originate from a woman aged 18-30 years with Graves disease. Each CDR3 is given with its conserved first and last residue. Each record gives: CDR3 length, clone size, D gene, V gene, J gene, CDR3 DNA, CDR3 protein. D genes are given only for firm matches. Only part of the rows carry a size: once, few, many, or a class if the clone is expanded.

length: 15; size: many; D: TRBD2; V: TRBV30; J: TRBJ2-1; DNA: TGTGCCTGGAGTGGAGCTAGCGGGAGGCCCAATGAGCAGTTCTTC; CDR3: CAWSGASGRPNEQFF
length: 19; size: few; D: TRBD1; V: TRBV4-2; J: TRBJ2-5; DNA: TGTGCCAGCAGCCAAAACTCACCACCGTTGCAGGGGGTTCAAGAGACCCAGTACTTC; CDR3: CASSQNSPPLQGVQETQYF
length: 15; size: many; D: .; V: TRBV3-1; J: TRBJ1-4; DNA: TGTGCCAGCAGCTTTCGCGACAGGTGGGAGGAAAAACTGTTTTTT; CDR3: CASSFRDRWEEKLFF
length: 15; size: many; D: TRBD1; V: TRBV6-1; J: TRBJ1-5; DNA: TGTGCCAGCAGCGCAAGGACAGGGAGCAATCAGCCCCAGCATTTT; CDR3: CASSARTGSNQPQHF
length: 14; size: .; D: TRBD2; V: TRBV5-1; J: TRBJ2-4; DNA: TGCGCCAGCAGCTTGGGAACGGGGGGGAACATTCAGTACTTC; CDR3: CASSLGTGGNIQYF
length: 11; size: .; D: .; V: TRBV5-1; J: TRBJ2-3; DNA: TGCGCCAGCAGGAGGGCTGATATGCAGTATTTT; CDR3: CASRRADMQYF
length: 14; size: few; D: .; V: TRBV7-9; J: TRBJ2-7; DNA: TGTGCCAGCAGCCCCGGGACTCCCTCCTACGAGCAGTACTTC; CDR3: CASSPGTPSYEQYF
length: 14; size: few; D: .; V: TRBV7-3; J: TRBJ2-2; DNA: TGTGCCAGCAGCTTAATCCGCGGCACCGGGGAGCTGTTTTTT; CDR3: CASSLIRGTGELFF
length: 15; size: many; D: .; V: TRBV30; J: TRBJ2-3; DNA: TGTGCCTGGAGTGTTTTGGGTGGACCTGGGGATACGCAGTATTTT; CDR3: CAWSVLGGPGDTQYF
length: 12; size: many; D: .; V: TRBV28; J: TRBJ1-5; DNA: TGTGCCAGCAGCTTAGAAAATCAGCCCCAGCATTTT; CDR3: CASSLENQPQHF
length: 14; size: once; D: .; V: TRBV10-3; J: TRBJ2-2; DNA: TGTGCCATCAGTGAGTCTTGGAACACCGGGGAGCTGTTTTTT; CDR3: CAISESWNTGELFF
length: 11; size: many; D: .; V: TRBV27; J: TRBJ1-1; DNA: TGTGCCACCTTAGGAGGGGCTGAAGCTTTCTTT; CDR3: CATLGGAEAFF
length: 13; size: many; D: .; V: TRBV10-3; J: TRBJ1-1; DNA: TGTGCCATCAGAGGAGGGGAGAACACTGAAGCTTTCTTT; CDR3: CAIRGGENTEAFF
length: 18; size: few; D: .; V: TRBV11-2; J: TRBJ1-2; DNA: TGTGCCAGCAGCTTAATGACGGGATTAGCTGGCTTTGACTATGGCTACACCTTC; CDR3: CASSLMTGLAGFDYGYTF
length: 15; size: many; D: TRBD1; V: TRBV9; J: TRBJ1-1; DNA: TGTGCCAGCAGCGTAGAAGGGGGCTGGAACACTGAAGCTTTCTTT; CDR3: CASSVEGGWNTEAFF
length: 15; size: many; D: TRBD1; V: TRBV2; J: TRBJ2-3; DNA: TGTGCCAGCAGTGAAAGGGACAGGGGGAAAGATACGCAGTATTTT; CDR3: CASSERDRGKDTQYF
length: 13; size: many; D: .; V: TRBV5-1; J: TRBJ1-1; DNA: TGCGCCAGCAGCTGGGACGGGGACACTGAAGCTTTCTTT; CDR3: CASSWDGDTEAFF
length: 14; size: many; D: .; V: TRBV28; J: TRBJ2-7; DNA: TGTGCCAGCAGTTTAGGTATAGGCGCCTACGAGCAGTACTTC; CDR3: CASSLGIGAYEQYF
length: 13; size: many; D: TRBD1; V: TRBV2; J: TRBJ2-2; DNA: TGTGCCAGCAAAACAGGGGTTGCCGGGGAGCTGTTTTTT; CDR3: CASKTGVAGELFF
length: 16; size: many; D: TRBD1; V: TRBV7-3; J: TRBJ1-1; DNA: TGTGCCAGCAGGTACCAGCAGGGACAGGGGAAAACTGAAGCTTTCTTT; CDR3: CASRYQQGQGKTEAFF
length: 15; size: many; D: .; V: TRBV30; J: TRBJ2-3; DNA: TGTGCCTGGAGTACACCGGGGGCTAGCACAGATACGCAGTATTTT; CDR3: CAWSTPGASTDTQYF
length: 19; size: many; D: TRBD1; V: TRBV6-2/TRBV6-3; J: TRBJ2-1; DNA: TGTGCCAGCAGTTCGTTCTTTTACCTTGGACAGGGGAGGACGAATGAGCAGTTCTTC; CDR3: CASSSFFYLGQGRTNEQFF
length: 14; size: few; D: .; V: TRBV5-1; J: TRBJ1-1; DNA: TGCGCCAGCAGTTCTCTGAGGGCCAACACTGAAGCTTTCTTT; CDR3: CASSSLRANTEAFF
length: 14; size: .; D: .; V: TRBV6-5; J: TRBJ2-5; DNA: TGTGCCAGCAGTTACTCCCCGGGGCTGGAGACCCAGTACTTC; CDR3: CASSYSPGLETQYF
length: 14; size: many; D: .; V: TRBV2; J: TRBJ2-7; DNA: TGTGCCAGCAGTGAAGTAGTGAAGTCCTACGAGCAGTACTTC; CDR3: CASSEVVKSYEQYF
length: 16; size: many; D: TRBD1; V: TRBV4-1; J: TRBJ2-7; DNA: TGCGCCAGCAGCCAAGAATTGACAGGGTCCCCCTACGAGCAGTACTTC; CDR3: CASSQELTGSPYEQYF
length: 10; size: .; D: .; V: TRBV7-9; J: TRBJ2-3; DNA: TGTGCCACGGCGTCAGATACGCAGTATTTT; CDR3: CATASDTQYF
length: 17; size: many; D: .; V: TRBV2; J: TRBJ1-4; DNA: TGTGCCAGCAGGCCCCAACCGGGAAAAAAGCTCGGAGAAAAACTGTTTTTT; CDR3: CASRPQPGKKLGEKLFF
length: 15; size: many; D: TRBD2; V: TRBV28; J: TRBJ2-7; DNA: TGTGCCAGCAGTCCTAACCCAGCGGGGACCTACGAGCAGTACTTC; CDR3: CASSPNPAGTYEQYF
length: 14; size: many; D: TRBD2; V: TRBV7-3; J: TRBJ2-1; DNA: TGTGCCAGCAGCTTGTCCAGCGGGGGGGCGTTGCAGTTCTTC; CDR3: CASSLSSGGALQFF
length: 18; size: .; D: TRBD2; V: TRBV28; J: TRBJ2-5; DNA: TGTGCCAGCAGTTTAAGGGGACTAGCGGGGGCCACGGGAGAGACCCAGTACTTC; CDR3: CASSLRGLAGATGETQYF
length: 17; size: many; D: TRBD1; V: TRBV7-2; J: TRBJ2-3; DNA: TGTGCCAGCAGCCGGACAGGCCTTGCGACTAGCACAGATACGCAGTATTTT; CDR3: CASSRTGLATSTDTQYF
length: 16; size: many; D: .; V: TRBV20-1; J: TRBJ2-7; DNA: TGCAGTGCTAGACCCCGCACAGGCATTCTTTCCTACGAGCAGTACTTC; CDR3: CSARPRTGILSYEQYF
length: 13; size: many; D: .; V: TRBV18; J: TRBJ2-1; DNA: TGTGCCAGCTCACCAGATGGAGGGAGAGAGCAGTTCTTC; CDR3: CASSPDGGREQFF
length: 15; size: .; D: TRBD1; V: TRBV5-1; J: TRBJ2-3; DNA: TGCGCCAGCAACCAACGGACAGGGAGCACAGATACGCAGTATTTT; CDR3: CASNQRTGSTDTQYF
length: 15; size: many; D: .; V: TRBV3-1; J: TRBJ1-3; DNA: TGTGCCAGCAGCCAAGGAGGGGGTTCTGGAAACACCATATATTTT; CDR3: CASSQGGGSGNTIYF
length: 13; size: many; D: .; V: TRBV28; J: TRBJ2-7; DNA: TGTGCCAGCTTTAAATTAAGGCCCTACGAGCAGTACTTC; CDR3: CASFKLRPYEQYF